These T cell receptor beta chains were read from a single sample in a study of early T cells in non-severe SARS-CoV-2 infection. MiXCR was run by TCRdb on the 5' RACE reads, yielding one entry per CDR3 protein. The sample holds around 23,000 distinct CDR3 sequences; less than 5.5% are singletons and the top ten take roughly 10%. Specimen: whole blood. The receptors derive from an adult who was a healthcare worker with PCR-confirmed SARS-CoV-2 infection or an uninfected control (not recorded which). Each CDR3 is given with its conserved first and last residue. D genes are given only for firm matches. Not all rows give a size; the values are once, few, many and, for expanded clones, a class.

TRBJ2-7,many,TRBV3-1,TRBD2,TGTGCCAGCAGCCAAGGGACTAGCGGTTCCTACGAGCAGTACTTC,CASSQGTSGSYEQYF
TRBJ2-5,many,TRBV20-1,-,TGCAGCCTCCACCCCCGGAGCAGAAGAGGGTACCAAGAGACCCAGTACTTC,CSLHPRSRRGYQETQYF
TRBJ2-1,many,TRBV24-1,-,TGTGCCACCAGTGATCCCACCATTGGGGTGAGCTCCTACAATGAGCAGTTCTTC,CATSDPTIGVSSYNEQFF
TRBJ2-2,-,TRBV3-2,-,TGTGCCAGCAGCCAGCCCCGCACGCAGGGGAAGACCGGGGAGCTGTTTTTT,CASSQPRTQGKTGELFF
TRBJ2-3,many,TRBV18,-,TGTGCCAGCTCACCATCCAGCCGGGATACGCAGTATTTT,CASSPSSRDTQYF
TRBJ2-7,-,TRBV6-1,-,TGTGCCAGCAGTGCCCAGAGTTGGATCTACGAGCAGTACTTC,CASSAQSWIYEQYF
TRBJ2-1,-,TRBV9,-,TGTGCCAGCAGCCCCCAAGGTGGGACAACTCTATTCTTC,CASSPQGGTTLFF
TRBJ1-2,many,TRBV28,-,TGTGCCAGCAGGTATTCAGGGCCTACTGGCTACACCTTC,CASRYSGPTGYTF
TRBJ2-3,many,TRBV6-6,-,TGTGCCAGCACTCAGGGGACTGTAGTAGCAGATACGCAGTATTTT,CASTQGTVVADTQYF
TRBJ2-3,many,TRBV12-3/TRBV12-4,TRBD1,TGTGCCAGCAGTACGACAGGGGCAGATACGCAGTATTTT,CASSTTGADTQYF
TRBJ2-2,-,TRBV6-5,TRBD1,TGTGCCAGCAGTTGGACAGGGAGGAACACCGGGGAGCTGTTTTTT,CASSWTGRNTGELFF
TRBJ2-3,many,TRBV7-2,TRBD2,TGTGCCAGCAGCTTAGGACTAGCGGGAGGGGAGGATACGCAGTATTTT,CASSLGLAGGEDTQYF
TRBJ1-5,-,TRBV5-4,-,TGTGCCAGCAGCTCGGACAGAAACAATCAGCCCCAGCATTTT,CASSSDRNNQPQHF
TRBJ1-5,many,TRBV2,-,TGTGCCAGCGGCCCGACAGGAGGCAATCAGCCCCAGCATTTT,CASGPTGGNQPQHF
TRBJ1-2,-,TRBV12-3/TRBV12-4,-,TGTGCCAGCAGTTTAAAACATCCGAGCTTAAGCTATGGCTACACCTTC,CASSLKHPSLSYGYTF
TRBJ1-5,few,TRBV6-6,-,TGTGCCAGCAGTTGGACAGAAAACAATCAGCCCCAGCATTTT,CASSWTENNQPQHF
TRBJ2-5,many,TRBV20-1,-,TGCAGTGTGACATTGAGAGAGACCCAGTACTTC,CSVTLRETQYF
TRBJ2-1,few,TRBV29-1,-,TGCAGCGCTCTAGAGGACCCCACCTACAATGAGCAGTTCTTC,CSALEDPTYNEQFF
TRBJ1-1,-,TRBV20-1,-,TGCAGTGCGAGAGCTCCTCTCGGGAGCCACACTGAAGCTTTCTTT,CSARAPLGSHTEAFF
TRBJ2-7,many,TRBV7-6,TRBD2,TGTGCCAGCAGCTTAGGACTAGCGTCGACCTACGAGCAGTACTTC,CASSLGLASTYEQYF
TRBJ2-1,many,TRBV7-6,TRBD2,TGTGCCAGCAGCTCCCGAGGACTAGCGGCCATCAATGAGCAGTTCTTC,CASSSRGLAAINEQFF
TRBJ2-1,many,TRBV28,TRBD1,TGTGCCAGCAGTTCGGTGGGGACAGGGGTTACGGGTGAGCAGTTCTTC,CASSSVGTGVTGEQFF
TRBJ2-2,many,TRBV28,-,TGTGCCAGCAGCCCCCGGAGACCGCGGGCCCGGGAGCTGTTTTTT,CASSPRRPRARELFF
TRBJ2-5,many,TRBV27,TRBD1,TGTGCCAGCAGTTCGACAGGGGGCCTGAAGACCCAGTACTTC,CASSSTGGLKTQYF
TRBJ1-1,-,TRBV30,-,TGTGCCTGGGGGGAGACATCGAACACTGAAGCTTTCTTT,CAWGETSNTEAFF
TRBJ2-7,many,TRBV7-9,TRBD1,TGTGCCAGCACGTCTACGACAGGGTACGCCTACGAGCAGTACTTC,CASTSTTGYAYEQYF
TRBJ2-7,few,TRBV27,TRBD1,TGTGCCAGCAGCCTGGACAGGGGCAGCCACGAGCAGTACTTC,CASSLDRGSHEQYF
TRBJ2-7,many,TRBV20-1,-,TGCAGTGTCCATCGTTCTGCCGAGGGGCGAGCCGAGCAGTACTTC,CSVHRSAEGRAEQYF
TRBJ1-2,-,TRBV6-6,TRBD1,TGTGCCAGCAGGTCGGGACAGGGGGATGTTGGCTACACCTTC,CASRSGQGDVGYTF
TRBJ1-2,many,TRBV6-5,TRBD1,TGTGCCACCCTGGGACAGGGGTTCTATGGCTACACCTTC,CATLGQGFYGYTF
TRBJ1-1,many,TRBV1,-,TGCACCAGCAGCCAAGAGTTTCGGACCCGAGAGAAAAACACTGAAGCTTTCTTT,CTSSQEFRTREKNTEAFF
TRBJ1-5,many,TRBV21-1,-,TGTGCCAGCAGCAAAGTTGTGGGGAGTCTCGTAACTAGCAATCAGCCCCAGCATTTT,CASSKVVGSLVTSNQPQHF
TRBJ2-7,medium-sized,TRBV4-3,-,TGCGCCAGCAGCCGAACAGGACGACTGGAGGAGCAGTACTTC,CASSRTGRLEEQYF
TRBJ2-1,many,TRBV19,TRBD1,TGTGCCAGTAGTAGTTTCCCCGGGACAGGGCCCAATGAGCAGTTCTTC,CASSSFPGTGPNEQFF
TRBJ2-1,many,TRBV24-1,-,TGTGCCACCAGTGATTTGGCCCCGGCAGGGCACAATGAGCAGTTCTTC,CATSDLAPAGHNEQFF
TRBJ2-5,-,TRBV4-1,-,TGCGCCAGCAGCCAAGGGGTCTTCCAAGAGACCCAGTACTTC,CASSQGVFQETQYF
TRBJ1-6,-,TRBV27,TRBD1,TGTGCCAGCAGTTTGGACAGGCCCTATAATTCACCCCTCCACTTT,CASSLDRPYNSPLHF
TRBJ2-7,many,TRBV3-1,TRBD1,TGTGCCAGCAGCCTTTCCGGGACAGGGGGGTACGAGCAGTACTTC,CASSLSGTGGYEQYF
TRBJ1-5,hyperexpanded,TRBV6-2/TRBV6-3,TRBD1,TGTGCCAGCAGTCCAGGGGGAAGACAGCCCCAGCATTTT,CASSPGGRQPQHF
TRBJ2-3,medium-sized,TRBV7-2,-,TGTGCCAGCGGTCAACAGGGTAGCACCAGCACAGATACGCAGTATTTT,CASGQQGSTSTDTQYF
TRBJ2-1,many,TRBV6-2/TRBV6-3,TRBD2,TGTGCCAGCAGTTACGGGACTAGCGGGAGCCGAAGTCAGTTCTTC,CASSYGTSGSRSQFF
TRBJ2-1,-,TRBV20-1,-,TGCAGTGCTAGAGATTCCGCCCCAAGGGAGCAGTTCTTC,CSARDSAPREQFF
TRBJ2-1,few,TRBV20-1,TRBD2,TGCAGTGCTAGGCAGACTAGCGGGAGGGGCAATGAGCAGTTCTTC,CSARQTSGRGNEQFF
TRBJ2-7,large,TRBV10-3,TRBD1,TGTGCCATCAGTGAAGGACAGGGATTCCCCTACGAGCAGTACTTC,CAISEGQGFPYEQYF
TRBJ2-1,-,TRBV10-3,TRBD2,TGTGCCATCGGGCTAGCGGGAAGTAATGAGCAGTTCTTC,CAIGLAGSNEQFF
TRBJ2-5,many,TRBV20-1,-,TGCAGTGCCCGCCCGGCTAGCGAGGTTTCAGAGACCCAGTACTTC,CSARPASEVSETQYF
TRBJ2-1,few,TRBV24-1,TRBD2,TGTGCCACCTCCCCACCGCCACTAGCGGGAGGAAGCAATGAGCAGTTCTTC,CATSPPPLAGGSNEQFF
TRBJ2-3,medium-sized,TRBV7-2,-,TGTGCCAGCAGCTTAGGGGGCAGTCGGAGCACAGATACGCAGTATTTT,CASSLGGSRSTDTQYF
TRBJ2-7,many,TRBV4-3,TRBD2,TGCGCCAGCAGCCAAGATAAAGGGCTAGCGGCGTACTTC,CASSQDKGLAAYF
TRBJ2-1,few,TRBV29-1,TRBD2,TGCAGCGGGGGACTAGCGAGCTACAATGAGCAGTTCTTC,CSGGLASYNEQFF